The text below deals with one T cell receptor (beta chain). The data originate from a study of T cell clones after liver transplantation. Unstimulated PBMCs were sorted into CD3+CD4+ and CD3+CD8+ populations. Sequencing was performed with immunoSEQ multiplex PCR; in TCRdb, only in-frame clones are kept and a portion is missing. The repertoire holds approximately 50,000 clones, with approximately 71% as singletons. This sequence was found in a human patient who received a liver transplant. Some T cells may have originated in the graft donor. This specimen was CD4+ T cells from blood, taken around 52 months after liver transplant.

CDR3 in DNA: TGCGCCAGCAGCTTACAACAGGGGGGAAACTCTGGGGCCAACGTCCTGACTTTC. This translates into CASSLQQGGNSGANVLTF. The chain recombines TRBV5-1 with TRBJ2-6; TRBD1 matches at 8 bases. In germline, CDR1 is SGHRS, CDR2 YFSETQ. With 2 bases clipped from V and 0 bases from J, the junction kept 7 bases outside the gene matches. The length of the CDR3 is 18 residues. Variable domain in full (rest from reference TRBV5-1 and TRBJ2-6): KAGVTQTPRYLIKTRGQQVTLSCSPISGHRSVSWYQQTPGQGLQFLFEYFSETQRNKGNFPGRFSGRQFSNSRSEMNVSTLELGDSALYLCASSLQQGGNSGANVLTFGAGSRLTVL.